This T cell receptor beta chain came from a study of control samples from healthy donors and cancer patients. V was shortened by 5 bases and J by 0 bases, with 8 bases between the two germline ends. CDR3 length: 14 residues. The germline gives CDR1 KGHSY, CDR2 FQNENV. Some clones are missing from TCRdb's copy, which holds only in-frame ones; the method was immunoSEQ multiplex PCR. The data hold about 180,000 clones, with around 87% observed a single time. The receptor was isolated from a woman aged 45-60 years in good health. V is TRBV16 and J is TRBJ1-3, with TRBD1 as a possible D gene (5 bases). Sequences were obtained from blood. Here the CDR3 DNA reads TGTGCCAGCAGCGACAGTTTCTCTGGAAACACCATATATTTT. Amino acids: CASSDSFSGNTIYF.